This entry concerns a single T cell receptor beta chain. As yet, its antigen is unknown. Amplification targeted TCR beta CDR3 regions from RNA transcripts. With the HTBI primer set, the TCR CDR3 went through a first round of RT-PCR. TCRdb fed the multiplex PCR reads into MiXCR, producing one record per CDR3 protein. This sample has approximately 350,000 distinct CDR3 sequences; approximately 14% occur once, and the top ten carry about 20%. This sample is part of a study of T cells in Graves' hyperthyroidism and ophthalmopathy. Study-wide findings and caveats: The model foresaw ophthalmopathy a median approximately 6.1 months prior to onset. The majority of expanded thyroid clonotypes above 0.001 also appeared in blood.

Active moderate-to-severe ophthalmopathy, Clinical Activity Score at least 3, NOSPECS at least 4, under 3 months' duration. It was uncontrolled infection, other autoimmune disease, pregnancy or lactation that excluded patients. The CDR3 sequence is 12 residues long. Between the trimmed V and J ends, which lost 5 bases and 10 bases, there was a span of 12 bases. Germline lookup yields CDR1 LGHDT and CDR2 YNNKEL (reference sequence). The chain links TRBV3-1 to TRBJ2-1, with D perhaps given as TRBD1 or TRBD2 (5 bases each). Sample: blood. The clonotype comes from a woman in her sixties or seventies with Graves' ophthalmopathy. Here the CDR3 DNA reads TGTGCCAGCAGCAGGGACCCAAGGGAGCAGTTCTTC. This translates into CASSRDPREQFF.